These 20 T cell receptor beta chains were sequenced from one sample in a study of cytomegalovirus exposure and HLA in healthy donors. It was with 60 Vbeta and 13 Jbeta primers that the PCR ran. Assay used: immunoSEQ multiplex PCR; TCRdb lists only in-frame clones, some missing. This sample yields approximately 180,000 clones, of which about 81% are seen a single time; 2.2% belongs to the top ten. Input material: PBMCs. Receptors were obtained from a woman aged 25 to 39 in good health and CMV-seronegative.

The rearrangement uses TRBV4-1 and TRBJ1-2; tentative D call: TRBD1 (5 bases). Between the trimmed V and J ends, which lost 1 base and 2 bases, there was a span of 11 bases. From germline, CDR1 is MGHRA and CDR2 YSYEKL. The CDR3 consists of 15 residues. The CDR3 sequence: CASSQVGGRNYGYTF. CDR3 coding DNA: TGCGCCAGCAGCCAAGTCGGGGGGAGGAACTATGGCTACACCTTC.

The V gene is TRBV5-1, the J gene TRBJ2-1; 8 positions match TRBD1. CDR3 length: 14 amino acids. Germline assignment: CDR1 SGHRS and CDR2 YFSETQ. Trimming cost V 0 bases and J 6 bases; bases outside gene matches: 2. CDR3 protein: CASSLGQGFNEQFF. DNA for the CDR3: TGCGCCAGCAGCTTGGGACAGGGGTTCAATGAGCAGTTCTTC.

The J gene is TRBJ2-3, the V gene TRBV11-1; the D gene is possibly TRBD2 (6 bases). Germline CDR1 SGHAT, CDR2 FQDESV (reference sequence). This CDR3 has 15 residues. V lost 2 bases and J lost 4, with 13 bases in between. In DNA, the CDR3 is TGTGCCAGCAGCTTATACCGGGAGCTGGCAGATACGCAGTATTTT. It translates to CASSLYRELADTQYF.

This clone has just one count. The chain is built from TRBV5-1 and TRBJ2-7, with 7 bases identical to TRBD1. Germline V gene data show CDR1 as SGHRS and CDR2 as YFSETQ. V gave up 4 bases and J gave up 6 bases; unmatched junction bases: 7. The CDR3 sequence is 13 residues long. In DNA, the CDR3 is TGCGCCAGCAGCCCGGGACAGTTTGCCGAGCAGTACTTC. Translated, it gives CASSPGQFAEQYF. Using reference TRBV5-1 and TRBJ2-7 for the parts outside the CDR3, the full variable domain is KAGVTQTPRYLIKTRGQQVTLSCSPISGHRSVSWYQQTPGQGLQFLFEYFSETQRNKGNFPGRFSGRQFSNSRSEMNVSTLELGDSALYLCASSPGQFAEQYFGPGTRLTVT.

The rearrangement links TRBV10-2 to TRBJ2-5, with 13 bases identical to TRBD2. Germline CDR1 and CDR2: WSHSY and SAAADI. The CDR3 has 16 amino acids. Trimming removed 8 bases from V and 0 bases from J; junction bases left unmatched: 6. The CDR3 region is CASESGTSGNQETQYF. The CDR3 region has the DNA TGCGCCAGCGAATCCGGGACTAGCGGGAACCAAGAGACCCAGTACTTC.

The chain recombines TRBV9 with TRBJ2-3; 7 bases are shared with TRBD1. CDR3 length equals 16 residues. The germline gives CDR1 SGDLS, CDR2 YYNGEE. The J segment lost 2 bases and the V segment lost 0 bases, leaving 6 bases of the junction unmatched. In DNA, the CDR3 is TGTGCCAGCAGCGTAGGGTCGGGACAGCCCACAGATACGCAGTATTTT. It specifies CASSVGSGQPTDTQYF.

The V call is TRBV25-1, the J call TRBJ2-5; 7 nucleotides agree with TRBD2. V lost 3 bases, J lost 1 base, and 5 bases stayed unmatched. Germline CDR1 reads MGHDK; CDR2 reads SYGVNS. The CDR3 has 15 amino acids. The CDR3 protein is CASSESGTTQETQYF. The CDR3 DNA is TGTGCCAGCAGTGAGAGTGGGACTACCCAAGAGACCCAGTACTTC.

The chain links TRBV28 to TRBJ1-2; D is uncertain. Deletions cut 4 bases from V and 5 bases from J, with 5 bases between. The CDR3 spans 11 residues. The germline gives CDR1 MDHEN, CDR2 SYDVKM. CDR3 DNA: TGTGCCAGCAGTTCAATTTATGGCTACACCTTC. As protein: CASSSIYGYTF.

The chain couples TRBV9 to TRBJ2-3; possible D gene TRBD2, 5 bases. Germline loops: CDR1 SGDLS, CDR2 YYNGEE. CDR3 length equals 15 residues. The V and J ends lost 0 bases and 2 bases respectively, with 10 bases between them. Written as DNA, the CDR3 is TGTGCCAGCAGCGTAGCGGGGAGAATCACAGATACGCAGTATTTT. Protein: CASSVAGRITDTQYF.

The rearrangement joins TRBV5-1 to TRBJ2-7; TRBD1 aligns across 10 bases. V lost 0 bases, J lost 4 bases, and 4 bases stayed unmatched. This CDR3 contains 15 residues. Germline V gene data show CDR1 as SGHRS and CDR2 as YFSETQ. CDR3 nucleotide sequence: TGCGCCAGCAGCTTGGCCCCGGGACAGGGGTACGAGCAGTACTTC. It translates to CASSLAPGQGYEQYF.

V gene TRBV2 combines with J gene TRBJ2-5; 8 nucleotides align to TRBD1. This CDR3 has 12 residues. V shed 8 bases and J 5 bases; nucleotides not matched to a gene: 4. Germline V gene lookup returns CDR1 SNHLY and CDR2 FYNNEI. This chain's CDR3 is CASGQGRETQYF. In nucleotides, the CDR3 is TGTGCCAGCGGACAGGGTCGGGAGACCCAGTACTTC.

The chain uses TRBV4-2 and TRBJ2-1, with 10 bases identical to TRBD2. The trim removed 2 bases at V and 3 bases at J, leaving 4 bases unmatched. CDR1 and CDR2 (germline): LGHNA, YNFKEQ. This CDR3 comprises 16 residues. This CDR3 reads CASSQRAGGSYNEQFF. Written as DNA, the CDR3 is TGTGCCAGCAGCCAAAGAGCGGGAGGGAGCTACAATGAGCAGTTCTTC.

The chain has TRBV28 and TRBJ2-5; 9 positions agree with TRBD1. After removal of 3 bases from V and 2 bases from J, the junction contained 7 bases not matched to a gene. The CDR3 is 16 amino acids. Germline CDR1 reads MDHEN; CDR2 reads SYDVKM. CDR3 in DNA: TGTGCCAGCAGTTTGCTTGGGACAGGGAAACAAGAGACCCAGTACTTC. Encoded protein: CASSLLGTGKQETQYF.

This clone was picked up a small number of times. This chain joins TRBV5-1 and TRBJ1-2, with D maybe TRBD1 (5 bases). The germline gives CDR1 SGHRS, CDR2 YFSETQ. Trimming took off 5 bases at V and 2 bases at J, with 10 bases between the two ends. The CDR3 has 13 amino acids. The CDR3, as DNA: TGCGCCAGCAGTCAACAGGAGAACTATGGCTACACCTTC. It codes for CASSQQENYGYTF.

The J gene is TRBJ2-7, the V gene TRBV13; 9 nucleotides agree with TRBD2. The ends lost 0 bases at V and 5 bases at J; junction bases unmatched: 8. The CDR3 sequence is 16 residues long. Per germline, CDR1 PRHDT and CDR2 FYEKMQ (reference sequence). The CDR3 nucleotides read TGTGCCAGCAGCTTAGGAGCGCGCGGGAGGGCCGACGAGCAGTACTTC. It translates to CASSLGARGRADEQYF.

The chain is built from TRBV27 and TRBJ1-1, with D possibly being TRBD1 (5 bases). The V end lost 7 bases, the J end lost 2 bases, and 14 bases lay between the germline ends. Germline V gene sequence: CDR1 MNHEY, CDR2 SMNVEV (reference sequence). The CDR3 consists of 14 residues. CDR3 DNA sequence: TGTGCCAGCACGCCCCGGGGGTATAACACTGAAGCTTTCTTT. It translates to CASTPRGYNTEAFF.

This rearrangement joins TRBV6-1 to TRBJ2-5, with a tentative D call TRBD1 (6 bases). CDR1 is MNHNS, CDR2 SASEGT, per germline. The CDR3 has 14 residues. Trimming took 10 bases from V and 2 from J, leaving 17 bases between them. The CDR3 sequence: CATLDRFRQETQYF. As DNA, the CDR3 is TGTGCCACTCTAGACAGGTTCCGACAAGAGACCCAGTACTTC.

With regard to this clone: The junction and the germline gene differ at one end; a read error may be behind it. V usage is TRBV7-9 and J usage is TRBJ2-3; possibly TRBD1 for D (6 bases). The CDR3 has 15 residues. The germline V gene encodes CDR1 SEHNR and CDR2 FQNEAQ (reference sequence). CDR3 bases: TGTTCCAGCAGCTTATCTACAGGGTTGACAGATACGCAGTATTTT. Protein product: CSSSLSTGLTDTQYF. Combining the CDR3 with reference TRBV7-9 and TRBJ2-3 gives the whole variable domain DTGVSQNPRHKITKRGQNVTFRCDPISEHNRLYWYRQTLGQGPEFLTYFQNEAQLEKSRLLSDRFSAERPKGSFSTLEIQRTEQGDSAMYLCSSSLSTGLTDTQYFGPGTRLTVL.

This clone appeared a few times. The rearrangement links TRBV7-8 to TRBJ2-7; TRBD1 agrees at 7 bases. This CDR3 comprises 14 residues. Germline values: CDR1 SGHVS, CDR2 FQNEAQ. The J segment lost 2 bases and the V segment lost 4 bases, leaving 5 bases of the junction unmatched. CDR3 coding DNA: TGTGCCAGCAGCTCGACAGGGTGGACCTACGAGCAGTACTTC. Translation: CASSSTGWTYEQYF.

The rearrangement links TRBV7-9 to TRBJ1-1; TRBD1 matches at 9 bases. Looked up from germline, CDR1 is SEHNR and CDR2 is FQNEAQ (reference sequence). The CDR3 spans 13 residues. The ends lost 6 bases at V and 2 bases at J; junction bases unmatched: 1. The CDR3 DNA follows: TGTGCCAGCAGGGGACAGGGAAACACTGAAGCTTTCTTT. Translated, it gives CASRGQGNTEAFF.